This entry describes one TCR beta chain. Germline-derived CDR1 and CDR2 are MDHEN and SYDVKM. The CDR3 loop spans 15 amino acids. With 5 bases removed from V and 4 bases from J, the gap between germline ends came to 14 bases. Per the original methods: Nucleated cell number was recorded as an estimate derived from reference gene primer amplification. The table came from immunoSEQ multiplex PCR; TCRdb's copy has only in-frame clones and leaves some out. V and J calls plus clone size are reproduced from that table; the DNA served to infer D and trimming. The sample lists some 87,000 clones, about 80% occurring once. The sample originates from a study of blood T cell repertoires in COVID-19. Study background: From the United States, Italy and Spain came samples of acute and convalescent COVID-19. Sample material is recorded as cDNA or gDNA derived from T cells, B-cell-depleted T cells, or PBMCs.

This sequence originates from a human donor in a cohort sampled during active COVID-19. This rearrangement joins TRBV28 to TRBJ2-2; D possibly corresponds to TRBD2 (6 bases). Sequencing used peripheral blood. The CDR3 DNA reads as TGTGCCAGCAGTATCACCGGGCGGGGCACCGGGGAGCTGTTTTTT. Translating gives CASSITGRGTGELFF.